These 25 T cell receptor beta chains share one sample of origin, sequenced in a study of blood T cell repertoires in COVID-19. Data came from immunoSEQ multiplex PCR; TCRdb stores just in-frame clones and leaves some out. Found here are about 150,000 clones, 75% to 80% of them singletons; the top ten hold under 2%. The sequencing input was peripheral blood. Receptors were obtained from an elderly man with acute or convalescent COVID-19.

This clone was seen a few times. The J gene is TRBJ2-1, the V gene TRBV6-5, with 10 nucleotides matching TRBD2. Germline V gives CDR1 MNHEY, CDR2 SVGAGI. After removal of 2 bases from V and 15 bases from J, the junction contained 10 bases not matched to a gene. The CDR3 runs to 14 residues. The CDR3: CASSYGVAGGLLFF. The CDR3 DNA sequence: TGTGCCAGCAGTTACGGGGTAGCGGGGGGCCTCCTGTTCTTC.

Here the CDR3 DNA reads TGTGCCAGCAGCGTACAGAGGGATGAGCAGTTCTTC. It encodes CASSVQRDEQFF. The chain has TRBV9 and TRBJ2-1; a weak D match, TRBD2 (5 bases). Trimming took off 1 base at V and 8 bases at J, with 7 bases between the two ends. The CDR3 is 12 amino acids. CDR1 is SGDLS and CDR2 is YYNGEE in the germline V gene.

J is TRBJ1-2 and V is TRBV19; TRBD1 might be the D (5 bases). With 4 bases removed from V and 2 bases from J, the gap between germline ends came to 8 bases. The V gene's germline CDR1 is LNHDA and CDR2 SQIVND (reference sequence). CDR3 size: 13 residues. The CDR3 is CASSTQENYGYTF. The CDR3 DNA follows: TGTGCCAGTAGTACACAGGAAAACTATGGCTACACCTTC.

As regards this clone: A clone one base away is much larger, so this may be a read error. CDR3 residues: CASSATSEAAEQYF. Written as DNA, the CDR3 is TGTGCCAGCAGTGCGACTAGCGAGGCAGCCGAGCAGTACTTC. The chain links TRBV6-2 or TRBV6-3 to TRBJ2-7, with 8 bases identical to TRBD2. Germline assignment: CDR1 MNHEY and CDR2 SVGEGT. This CDR3 spans 14 amino acids. The trim removed 5 bases at V and 6 bases at J, leaving 9 bases unmatched.

This clone was detected once. The CDR3 loop is CASSQEGTGGYNQPQHF. In DNA, the CDR3 is TGCGCCAGCAGCCAAGAGGGGACAGGGGGCTACAATCAGCCCCAGCATTTT. This chain links TRBV4-1 with TRBJ1-5, with 12 nucleotides matching TRBD1. CDR3 length: 17 amino acids. V lost 0 bases and J lost 3; bases outside the gene matches: 3. Germline V lookup: CDR1 MGHRA, CDR2 YSYEKL.

The rearrangement joins TRBV6-5 to TRBJ2-7; maybe TRBD2 (7 bases). V gave up 5 bases and J gave up 7 bases, with 21 bases separating them. Germline assignment: CDR1 MNHEY and CDR2 SVGAGI. This CDR3 region has 15 residues. The CDR3 region is CASSPPRGGAGEQYF. CDR3 coding DNA: TGTGCCAGCAGTCCCCCTAGGGGGGGGGCGGGTGAGCAGTACTTC.

This clone appeared once. This rearrangement joins TRBV3-1 (or the pseudogene TRBV3-2) to TRBJ2-5; maybe TRBD1 (7 bases). V gave up 11 bases and J gave up 5 bases, with 18 bases separating them. The V gene's germline CDR1 is LGHDT and CDR2 YNNKEL (reference sequence). The CDR3 runs 13 residues. The CDR3 reads CAAGGTAGETQYF. As DNA, the CDR3 is TGTGCCGCGGGCGGGACAGCTGGGGAGACCCAGTACTTC.

The V and J genes are TRBV5-1 and TRBJ2-2; D remains unclear. Trimming removed 3 bases from V and 0 bases from J, with 9 bases in between. This CDR3 has 15 amino acids. Germline CDR1 is SGHRS and CDR2 is YFSETQ. CDR3 loop: CASSSRVSNTGELFF. The CDR3 DNA reads as TGCGCCAGCAGCTCCCGGGTCTCGAACACCGGGGAGCTGTTTTTT.

This clone was seen a few times. This chain uses TRBV19 with TRBJ1-4; D is undetermined. Germline CDR1 LNHDA, CDR2 SQIVND (reference sequence). V lost 5 bases and J 4 bases, leaving 11 bases between the germline ends. CDR3 length equals 14 residues. Written as DNA, the CDR3 is TGTGCCAGTAGTGCACGGGGAGGTAATGAAAAACTGTTTTTT. It translates to CASSARGGNEKLFF.

Concerning this clone: The junction and the germline gene differ at one end; a read error may be behind it. This sequence joins TRBV10-3 and TRBJ1-6, with a tentative D call TRBD1 (5 bases). CDR3 length: 15 residues. Per germline, CDR1 ENHRY and CDR2 SYGVKD. CDR3 residues: CAISDRAVYNSPPHF. The CDR3 coding sequence is TGTGCCATCAGTGACAGGGCGGTTTATAATTCACCCCCCCACTTT.

The chain joins TRBV11-2 to TRBJ2-2, with D perhaps matching TRBD1 (5 bases). Germline CDR1 and CDR2: SGHAT and FQNNGV. There are 15 residues in the CDR3. V was cut by 3 bases and J by 7 bases, with 15 bases left in between. The CDR3 sequence is CASSFREHLGGELFF. CDR3 DNA: TGTGCCAGCAGCTTCAGGGAACACTTAGGCGGGGAGCTGTTTTTT. The full variable domain, its missing parts supplied by reference TRBV11-2 and TRBJ2-2, is EAGVAQSPRYKIIEKRQSVAFWCNPISGHATLYWYQQILGQGPKLLIQFQNNGVVDDSQLPKDRFSAERLKGVDSTLKIQPAKLEDSAVYLCASSFREHLGGELFFGEGSRLTVL.

CDR3 protein: CASSRAMTGGGWSYEQYV. The CDR3 nucleotides are TGTGCCAGCAGCCGAGCAATGACAGGCGGGGGTTGGTCCTACGAGCAGTACGTC. V gene TRBV5-8 combines with J gene TRBJ2-7; D may be TRBD2 (7 bases). CDR1 SGHTS and CDR2 YDEGEE come from the germline V gene. This CDR3 is 18 amino acids long. V dropped 4 bases and J dropped 1 base, with 24 bases sitting between them.

The chain links TRBV9 to TRBJ2-5, with 9 nucleotides matching TRBD2. The J segment lost 5 bases and the V segment lost 3 bases, leaving 5 bases of the junction unmatched. The CDR3 length is 14 residues. Per the germline V gene, CDR1 is SGDLS and CDR2 is YYNGEE. Written as DNA, the CDR3 is TGTGCCAGCAGCGAGGGGACTAGCCACGAGACCCAGTACTTC. Its protein product is CASSEGTSHETQYF.

This clone turned up a few times. The rearrangement joins TRBV6-4 to TRBJ1-2, with D uncertain. The CDR3 consists of 13 residues. Germline V gene lookup returns CDR1 MRHNA and CDR2 SNTAGT. The germline V and J ends were trimmed by 2 bases and 8 bases, with 12 bases remaining between them. The CDR3 here is CASSDRTGGGYTF. The CDR3 coding sequence is TGTGCCAGCAGTGACCGGACGGGAGGGGGCTACACCTTC.

V gene TRBV18 combines with J gene TRBJ2-2, with D tentatively TRBD2 (6 bases). V lost 6 bases and J 1 base, leaving 12 bases between the germline ends. The CDR3 spans 15 residues. Germline V gives CDR1 KGHSH, CDR2 LQKENI. CDR3 coding DNA: TGTGCCAGCTCTCCTATTAGCGGGAACACCGGGGAGCTGTTTTTT. Its protein is CASSPISGNTGELFF.

V and J are TRBV19 and TRBJ2-2; D is ambiguous. V gave up 5 bases and J gave up 8 bases, with 15 bases separating them. The germline V gene has CDR1 LNHDA and CDR2 SQIVND (reference sequence). CDR3 size: 14 residues. CDR3 bases: TGTGCCAGTAGTCTGCTCGATGTTCGGGGGGAGCTGTTTTTT. Its protein product is CASSLLDVRGELFF.

This clone was detected once. The genes are TRBV6-5 and TRBJ1-1; 8 nucleotides match TRBD1. In germline, CDR1 is MNHEY, CDR2 SVGAGI. V gave up 6 bases and J gave up 6 bases; unmatched junction bases: 6. CDR3 length equals 13 residues. CDR3 region: CASSSGQAPEAFF. CDR3 DNA sequence: TGTGCCAGCAGCTCGGGACAGGCCCCTGAAGCTTTCTTT.

The V gene is TRBV12-2, the J gene TRBJ1-5; TRBD1, the table's D call, was not compared with the DNA. TRBV12-2 corresponds to a pseudogene. The CDR3 has 15 residues. As DNA, the CDR3 is TGTGCAAGTCGCCGTGACAGGGGTCGCAATCAGCCCCAGCATTTT. Its protein product is CASRRDRGRNQPQHF.

The chain links TRBV9 to TRBJ2-3; 9 bases are a match to TRBD2. The CDR3 totals 16 residues. V shed 0 bases, J shed 5 bases, and the junction held 7 bases outside the gene matches. Germline V gives CDR1 SGDLS, CDR2 YYNGEE. DNA for the CDR3: TGTGCCAGCAGCGTAGGCGGGGCGGGGGGGCAAGATACGCAGTATTTT. This gives the protein CASSVGGAGGQDTQYF.

The chain employs TRBV30 and TRBJ2-1; 7 bases align to TRBD1. Germline CDR1 and CDR2: GTSNPN and SVGIG (reference sequence). Trimming removed 5 bases from V and 9 bases from J; junction bases left unmatched: 16. This CDR3 is built from 15 residues. CDR3 residues: CAWVPKDRTVAEQFF. Here the CDR3 DNA reads TGTGCCTGGGTGCCGAAGGACAGGACGGTAGCTGAGCAGTTCTTC.

The table lists this clone with a count of one. The CDR3, as DNA: TGCGCCAGCAGCTCGGGAACAGGGACGGTGCTTTCCTACAATGAGCAGTTCTTC. The encoded protein is CASSSGTGTVLSYNEQFF. The gene calls are TRBV5-1 and TRBJ2-1; tentative D call: TRBD1 (6 bases). CDR1 is SGHRS and CDR2 is YFSETQ in the germline V gene. Trimming removed 3 bases at V and 1 base at J, with 20 bases between. The CDR3 extends over 18 amino acids.

V usage is TRBV28 and J usage is TRBJ2-2; D is perhaps TRBD1 (5 bases). CDR3 length: 14 amino acids. CDR1 and CDR2 from the germline V gene are MDHEN and SYDVKM. Deletions cut 4 bases from V and 5 bases from J, with 11 bases between. The DNA of the CDR3 is TGTGCCAGCAGTTCCGCAGGGCGGACCGGGGAGCTGTTTTTT. Protein: CASSSAGRTGELFF.

The chain links TRBV12-3 or TRBV12-4 to TRBJ1-2; 7 bases match TRBD1. CDR3 length: 13 amino acids. V was pared by 6 bases and J by 7 bases, with 8 bases of the junction left unmatched. The DNA of the CDR3 is TGTGCCAGCAGCAAGGACAGGCTGCTTGGCTACACCTTC. Its translation is CASSKDRLLGYTF.

Comment on this clone: The identical CDR3 is also encoded by other nucleotide sequences in the sample. The V gene is TRBV5-1, the J gene TRBJ1-1, with D possibly matching TRBD1 (5 bases). The CDR3 spans 13 residues. Trimming left V 2 bases short and J 1 base short, with 6 bases between. CDR1 and CDR2 from the germline V gene are SGHRS and YFSETQ. The CDR3 DNA sequence: TGCGCCAGCAGCTTCACAGGGAACACTGAAGCTTTCTTT. Amino acid sequence: CASSFTGNTEAFF.

Points on this clone: The sample contains more than one DNA sequence encoding this CDR3. The gene calls are TRBV18 and TRBJ1-1; D call uncertain. The V gene's germline CDR1 is KGHSH and CDR2 LQKENI. The CDR3 is 15 residues long. Deletions cut 0 bases from V and 2 bases from J, with 10 bases between. CDR3 loop: CASSPPPGYNTEAFF. The CDR3 nucleotides are TGTGCCAGCTCACCACCCCCCGGGTACAACACTGAAGCTTTCTTT.